Below are 23 T cell receptor beta chains sequenced from a single sample in a study of blood T cell repertoires in COVID-19 (dated by TCRdb to the early 2020s). The library was obtained by the immunoSEQ multiplex PCR assay. The immuneACCESS repertoire file appears here via TCRdb, limited to in-frame rearrangements. These files lack a portion of the clones; in checked studies, under half of the deficit traces to unresolved V genes, and the cause of the others is not known. The sample table holds under 200,000 clones, of which around 87% were seen once. About 4% of the sample is in the top ten clones. Sequences were obtained from peripheral blood. All receptors come from a man between 18 and 29 years old with active or convalescent COVID-19.

This clone was counted a few times. The V and J genes are TRBV2 and TRBJ2-2; D is perhaps TRBD2 (6 bases). The CDR3 has 13 residues. V lost 7 bases to trimming and J lost 5 bases, with 11 bases between them. The germline CDR1 and CDR2 sequences are SNHLY and FYNNEI. The CDR3 region has the DNA TGTGCCAGCACCCGACTAGGGACCGGGGAGCTGTTTTTT. Its translation is CASTRLGTGELFF.

V gene TRBV3-1 (or the pseudogene TRBV3-2) combines with J gene TRBJ1-1; 8 positions match TRBD1. Germline CDR1 reads LGHDT; CDR2 reads YNNKEL (reference sequence). The CDR3 has 13 amino acids. The J segment lost 11 bases and the V segment lost 2 bases, leaving 7 bases of the junction unmatched. In nucleotides, the CDR3 is TGTGCCAGCAGCCAACAACAGGGGGTTCGGGCTTTCTTT. Its translation: CASSQQQGVRAFF.

V gene TRBV3-1 (or the pseudogene TRBV3-2) combines with J gene TRBJ1-1; a weak D match, TRBD1 (5 bases). The CDR3 is 16 residues long. The germline V gene encodes CDR1 LGHDT and CDR2 YNNKEL (reference sequence). The ends were cut back, 3 bases at V and 1 base at J, with 15 bases in the middle. CDR3 DNA sequence: TGTGCCAGCAGCCATTGGGGTGACAGCGCGAACACTGAAGCTTTCTTT. Amino acid sequence: CASSHWGDSANTEAFF.

The CDR3, as DNA: TGTGCCAGCAGTTTAATCAGGAATCAGCCCCAGCATTTT. Encoded protein: CASSLIRNQPQHF. The chain joins TRBV12-3 or TRBV12-4 to TRBJ1-5; unclear D gene. Trimming stripped 2 bases from V and 4 bases from J, with 6 bases between. The length of the CDR3 is 13 residues.

The chain combines TRBV5-4 with TRBJ2-1; 11 nucleotides match TRBD2. The CDR3 has 16 amino acids. The germline CDR1 and CDR2 sequences are SGHNT and YYREEE (reference sequence). The trim removed 0 bases at V and 9 bases at J, leaving 8 bases unmatched. CDR3 protein: CASSLGGSGGAAEQFF. The CDR3 region has the DNA TGTGCCAGCAGCTTGGGAGGTAGCGGGGGGGCCGCTGAGCAGTTCTTC. Using reference TRBV5-4 and TRBJ2-1 for the parts outside the CDR3, the full variable domain is ETGVTQSPTHLIKTRGQQVTLRCSSQSGHNTVSWYQQALGQGPQFIFQYYREEENGRGNFPPRFSGLQFPNYSSELNVNALELDDSALYLCASSLGGSGGAAEQFFGPGTRLTVL.

This clone was picked up a small number of times. This chain connects TRBV19 to TRBJ1-6, with 10 bases matching TRBD1. The J segment lost 5 bases and the V segment lost 10 bases, leaving 2 bases of the junction unmatched. The germline gives CDR1 LNHDA, CDR2 SQIVND (reference sequence). The CDR3 totals 13 residues. The CDR3 nucleotides are TGTGCCACTGGGACAGGGGATAATTCACCCCTCCACTTT. This sequence encodes CATGTGDNSPLHF.

The chain joins TRBV11-3 to TRBJ1-1, with D possibly being TRBD1 (6 bases). V was trimmed by 1 base and J by 8 bases, leaving 11 bases between them. The germline V gene has CDR1 SGHNT and CDR2 YENEEA. The CDR3 totals 13 residues. The CDR3 DNA sequence: TGTGCCAGCAGCTTAGGCGGACAGCGCGAAGCTTTCTTT. Its translation is CASSLGGQREAFF.

V usage is TRBV7-2 and J usage is TRBJ2-1; 8 nucleotides align to TRBD2. Germline CDR1 SGHTA, CDR2 FQGNSA. The J segment lost 9 bases and the V segment lost 5 bases, leaving 9 bases of the junction unmatched. This CDR3 has 14 residues. In DNA form, the CDR3 reads TGTGCCAGCAGCCGGGAGGGCGCCAGTGGTGAGCAGTTCTTC. It is translated as CASSREGASGEQFF.

CDR3 in amino acids: CASSLPAPLAGGRDEQYF. CDR3 nucleotides: TGTGCCAGCAGCTTACCGGCCCCCTTAGCGGGAGGTAGGGACGAGCAGTACTTC. V usage is TRBV7-9 and J usage is TRBJ2-7, with 10 bases matching TRBD2. Losses at the gene ends were 2 bases for V and 5 bases for J; bases not matched to a gene: 15. The CDR3 has 18 amino acids. The V gene's germline CDR1 is SEHNR and CDR2 FQNEAQ (reference sequence). The full variable domain, rest sourced from reference TRBV7-9 and TRBJ2-7, is DTGVSQNPRHKITKRGQNVTFRCDPISEHNRLYWYRQTLGQGPEFLTYFQNEAQLEKSRLLSDRFSAERPKGSFSTLEIQRTEQGDSAMYLCASSLPAPLAGGRDEQYFGPGTRLTVT.

The chain employs TRBV6-6 and TRBJ1-2; 9 bases fit TRBD1. The V gene's germline CDR1 is MNHNY and CDR2 SVGAGI (reference sequence). Trimming cost V 5 bases and J 3 bases; bases outside gene matches: 13. This CDR3 comprises 17 residues. The CDR3 DNA is TGTGCCAGCAGTCCCCGGGACAGGGTGAGGAAGGACTATGGCTACACCTTC. Translating gives CASSPRDRVRKDYGYTF.

This chain joins TRBV24-1 and TRBJ1-4, with 11 bases fitting TRBD1. This CDR3 region has 15 residues. The J segment lost 6 bases and the V segment lost 2 bases, leaving 1 base of the junction unmatched. Germline-derived CDR1 and CDR2 are KGHDR and SFDVKD. The CDR3 bases are TGTGCCACCAGTGATTCGGGACAGGGGGATGAAAAACTGTTTTTT. Its protein product is CATSDSGQGDEKLFF.

This rearrangement joins TRBV5-1 to TRBJ2-7, with TRBD2 matching over 7 bases. The CDR3 length is 14 residues. Germline-derived CDR1 and CDR2 are SGHRS and YFSETQ. V trimming: 0 bases; J trimming: 4 bases; junction bases outside the gene matches: 4. CDR3 in amino acids: CASSLAPGGYEQYF. The CDR3 DNA reads TGCGCCAGCAGCTTGGCCCCGGGAGGATACGAGCAGTACTTC. The complete variable domain, with remaining parts taken from reference TRBV5-1 and TRBJ2-7, reads KAGVTQTPRYLIKTRGQQVTLSCSPISGHRSVSWYQQTPGQGLQFLFEYFSETQRNKGNFPGRFSGRQFSNSRSEMNVSTLELGDSALYLCASSLAPGGYEQYFGPGTRLTVT.

As to this clone: At the DNA level, this CDR3 is encoded by other sequences in the same sample as well. The chain links TRBV27 to TRBJ2-7; 11 nucleotides agree with TRBD2. The trim removed 6 bases at V and 0 bases at J, leaving 4 bases unmatched. In germline, CDR1 is MNHEY, CDR2 SMNVEV (reference sequence). The CDR3 runs 15 residues. In DNA form, the CDR3 reads TGTGCCAGCAGCTTCGGACTAGCGGGCTCCTACGAGCAGTACTTC. Translation: CASSFGLAGSYEQYF.

The chain employs TRBV5-6 and TRBJ1-1, with a possible D match to TRBD1 (5 bases). Trimming pared 4 bases from V and 7 bases from J, leaving 23 bases between. Per germline, CDR1 SGHDT and CDR2 YYEEEE. The CDR3 runs to 16 residues. This CDR3 reads CASSTAVKGWDVEAFF. The CDR3 nucleotides read TGTGCCAGCAGCACAGCCGTCAAGGGGTGGGATGTTGAAGCTTTCTTT.

This clone was seen once. The rearrangement uses TRBV4-2 and TRBJ2-2; 9 bases align to TRBD2. The germline CDR1 and CDR2 sequences are LGHNA and YNFKEQ. The J segment lost 2 bases and the V segment lost 3 bases, leaving 7 bases of the junction unmatched. The CDR3 sequence is 17 residues long. This chain's CDR3 is CASSQTLRGGNTGELFF. CDR3 DNA: TGTGCCAGCAGCCAGACTTTGCGGGGGGGAAACACCGGGGAGCTGTTTTTT.

The chain combines TRBV7-9 with TRBJ2-5; 15 bases align to TRBD2. Germline assignment: CDR1 SEHNR and CDR2 FQNEAQ (reference sequence). V shed 4 bases, J shed 5 bases, and the junction held 8 bases outside the gene matches. The CDR3 has 17 amino acids. The CDR3 reads CASSSGLAGGLWETQYF. CDR3 sequence (DNA): TGTGCCAGCAGCTCGGGACTAGCGGGAGGTTTGTGGGAGACCCAGTACTTC.

The chain joins TRBV6-5 to TRBJ1-2; 8 positions match TRBD1. V was clipped by 6 bases and J by 2 bases; unmatched bases: 8. The CDR3 totals 15 residues. Germline V gene sequence: CDR1 MNHEY, CDR2 SVGAGI. DNA of the CDR3: TGTGCCAGCAGCCAACAGGGGGTTTCGAACTATGGCTACACCTTC. This sequence encodes CASSQQGVSNYGYTF.

The V call is TRBV7-4, the J call TRBJ1-3; TRBD1 matches at 8 bases. The CDR3 spans 15 residues. J was trimmed by 8 bases and V by 8 bases; bases with no gene match: 14. The germline V gene has CDR1 SGHVT and CDR2 SQSDAQ. This chain's CDR3 is CASVLILDREDTIYF. CDR3 coding DNA: TGTGCCAGCGTCCTTATATTGGACAGGGAGGACACCATATATTTT.

The rearrangement joins TRBV5-1 to TRBJ2-1, with 16 bases matching TRBD2. V was pared by 2 bases and J by 5 bases, with 10 bases of the junction left unmatched. The germline V gene encodes CDR1 SGHRS and CDR2 YFSETQ. This CDR3 is built from 19 residues. The CDR3 DNA sequence: TGCGCCAGCAGCTTTGGGACTAGCGGGAGGGGAAACTTAAACAATGAGCAGTTCTTC. Translating gives CASSFGTSGRGNLNNEQFF.

The chain is built from TRBV3-1 (or the pseudogene TRBV3-2) and TRBJ1-2, with unresolved D. The CDR3 runs 15 residues. CDR1 is LGHDT, CDR2 YNNKEL, per germline (reference sequence). Trimming took 2 bases from V and 0 from J, leaving 10 bases between them. The DNA of the CDR3 is TGTGCCAGCAGCCAATTACCTATCCCTAACTATGGCTACACCTTC. Translated: CASSQLPIPNYGYTF.

The chain employs TRBV6-5 and TRBJ2-5, with a weak D call TRBD2 (5 bases). The CDR3 loop spans 12 amino acids. Germline CDR1 and CDR2: MNHEY and SVGAGI. The V end lost 8 bases, the J end lost 1 base, and 8 bases lay between the germline ends. CDR3 sequence: CASPDFQETQYF. CDR3 coding DNA: TGTGCCAGCCCGGACTTCCAAGAGACCCAGTACTTC.

The rearrangement uses TRBV6-5 and TRBJ2-7, with 8 bases fitting TRBD1. V was pared by 6 bases and J by 3 bases, with 7 bases of the junction left unmatched. Germline CDR1 reads MNHEY; CDR2 reads SVGAGI. This CDR3 has 14 amino acids. The CDR3 protein is CASRRTGNHYEQYF. Written as DNA, the CDR3 is TGTGCCAGCAGACGGACAGGGAATCACTACGAGCAGTACTTC.

This chain connects TRBV30 to TRBJ1-4; D might be TRBD1 (6 bases). Deletions cut 2 bases from V and 1 base from J, with 14 bases between. Germline CDR1 and CDR2: GTSNPN and SVGIG (reference sequence). This CDR3 contains 16 residues. The chain's CDR3 is CAWSRGHIRTNEKLFF. As DNA, the CDR3 is TGTGCCTGGAGTAGGGGACACATACGAACTAATGAAAAACTGTTTTTT.